These T cell receptor beta chains were read from a single sample in a study of blood T cell repertoires in COVID-19. Sequencing used immunoSEQ multiplex PCR; TCRdb keeps in-frame clones, though not all of them. The data contain over 200,000 clones, 85% to 90% of them singletons. The sequencing input was PBMCs or T cells enriched from blood (not recorded which). These receptors were collected from a woman aged 50 to 65 in a cohort exposed to, infected with or recovered from COVID-19 (not recorded which). Both conserved end residues are part of each CDR3. The D gene is left open where the match is weak. Expanded clones are given a class, and other clones once, few, many or no size at all.

TRBJ2-1 | TRBD2 | NA | TRBV7-6 | CASSEKLAGSYNEQFF | TGTGCCAGCAGCGAGAAGCTAGCGGGCTCCTACAATGAGCAGTTCTTC
TRBJ2-2 | TRBD2 | NA | TRBV5-1 | CASSLATSVDRTGELFF | TGCGCCAGCAGCTTGGCCACTAGCGTAGATAGGACCGGGGAGCTGTTTTTT
TRBJ2-7 | TRBD2 | NA | TRBV4-3 | CASSQFEGGYEQYF | TGCGCCAGCAGCCAATTCGAGGGAGGGTACGAGCAGTACTTC
TRBJ2-7 | NA | NA | TRBV7-6 | CASSRPTVPYEQYF | TGTGCCAGCAGCCGCCCGACAGTTCCCTACGAGCAGTACTTC
TRBJ2-2 | TRBD2 | NA | TRBV4-2 | CASSLEAGGSTGELFF | TGTGCCAGCAGCCTGGAAGCGGGGGGGAGCACCGGGGAGCTGTTTTTT
TRBJ1-1 | TRBD1 | few | TRBV2 | CAKRVGTGNTEAFF | TGTGCCAAGAGGGTTGGGACAGGGAACACTGAAGCTTTCTTT
TRBJ2-3 | NA | NA | TRBV3-1/TRBV3-2 | CASSPRVSDTQYF | TGTGCCAGCAGCCCCCGGGTTTCAGATACGCAGTATTTT
TRBJ1-2 | NA | NA | TRBV29-1 | CSVGIGEGYTF | TGCAGCGTTGGTATAGGGGAAGGCTACACCTTC
TRBJ1-6 | NA | few | TRBV5-4 | CASSLGGGNDSPLHF | TGTGCCAGCAGCTTGGGGGGGGGCAACGATTCACCCCTCCACTTT
TRBJ1-2 | TRBD1 | NA | TRBV4-1 | CASSHQTGRSRYGYTF | TGCGCCAGCAGCCATCAGACAGGGAGGAGTAGATATGGCTACACCTTC
TRBJ2-1 | NA | NA | TRBV6-5 | CASNGQRYNEQFF | TGTGCCAGCAACGGCCAGCGCTACAATGAGCAGTTCTTC
TRBJ2-6 | TRBD2 | NA | TRBV7-9 | CASSLGGGAGANVLTF | TGTGCCAGCAGCTTAGGGGGGGGTGCTGGGGCCAACGTCCTGACTTTC
TRBJ1-5 | NA | NA | TRBV18 | CASAPGGNQPQHF | TGTGCCAGCGCCCCAGGGGGCAATCAGCCCCAGCATTTT
TRBJ1-4 | NA | NA | TRBV4-3 | CASSRKPAPGGEKLFF | TGCGCCAGCAGCCGGAAACCGGCCCCGGGTGGGGAAAAACTGTTTTTT
TRBJ2-1 | NA | NA | TRBV28 | CASSSDYPNSYNEQFF | TGTGCCAGCAGTTCGGACTACCCGAACTCCTACAATGAGCAGTTCTTC
TRBJ1-4 | TRBD1 | NA | TRBV6-5 | CASRTGQGAGEKLFF | TGTGCCAGCAGGACGGGACAGGGGGCCGGTGAAAAACTGTTTTTT
TRBJ1-1 | NA | NA | TRBV18 | CASSPQAQSNTEAFF | TGTGCCAGCTCACCACAAGCGCAGTCGAACACTGAAGCTTTCTTT
TRBJ1-1 | NA | NA | TRBV6-5 | CASSYLIGGAEAFF | TGTGCCAGCAGTTACCTAATAGGAGGCGCTGAAGCTTTCTTT
TRBJ1-2 | NA | NA | TRBV15 | CATSSKGKSGYTF | TGTGCCACCAGCAGCAAGGGGAAATCGGGCTACACCTTC
TRBJ1-4 | TRBD1 | NA | TRBV28 | CASVGQGNEKLFF | TGTGCCAGCGTGGGACAGGGTAATGAAAAACTGTTTTTT
TRBJ1-2 | NA | NA | TRBV28 | CASSPFLENYGYTF | NA
TRBJ2-3 | NA | NA | TRBV3-1/TRBV3-2 | CASSQDARVNTDTQYF | TGTGCCAGCAGCCAAGATGCCAGGGTCAACACAGATACGCAGTATTTT
TRBJ2-1 | TRBD2 | few | TRBV7-2 | CASSLGLARSNEQFF | TGTGCCAGCAGCCTGGGACTAGCGCGTTCCAATGAGCAGTTCTTC
TRBJ1-2 | TRBD1 | NA | TRBV24-1 | CATSDLRQGGYTF | TGTGCCACCAGTGATTTACGACAGGGGGGCTACACCTTC
TRBJ1-2 | TRBD1 | NA | TRBV28 | CASSFGGTGMYGYTF | TGTGCCAGCAGTTTCGGTGGGACAGGGATGTATGGCTACACCTTC
TRBJ1-1 | TRBD1 | NA | TRBV5-1 | CASSYLPGQGAISNTEAFF | TGCGCCAGCAGCTACCTACCGGGACAGGGGGCCATTTCGAACACTGAAGCTTTCTTT
TRBJ1-1 | TRBD1 | NA | TRBV5-4 | CASSSRQGSTEAFF | TGTGCCAGCAGCTCCAGACAGGGCAGCACTGAAGCTTTCTTT
TRBJ2-6 | NA | NA | TRBV5-1 | CASSPLWVDSKSSGANVLTF | TGCGCCAGCAGCCCCCTTTGGGTGGACAGTAAGAGCTCTGGGGCCAACGTCCTGACTTTC
TRBJ1-1 | NA | NA | TRBV5-1 | CASSTADRNTEAFF | TGCGCCAGCAGCACCGCCGACAGGAACACTGAAGCTTTCTTT
TRBJ1-2 | NA | NA | TRBV12-5 | CASGLVQRANGYTF | TGTGCTAGTGGTTTGGTACAGCGGGCCAATGGCTACACCTTC
TRBJ1-1 | TRBD1 | NA | TRBV29-1 | CSGRQGANTEAFF | TGCAGCGGGAGACAGGGGGCGAATACTGAAGCTTTCTTT
TRBJ2-1 | NA | NA | TRBV10-3 | CAISEPTKQGNEQFF | TGTGCCATCAGTGAACCTACAAAGCAGGGCAATGAGCAGTTCTTC
TRBJ1-6 | NA | NA | TRBV4-3 | CASSHGREATYNSPLHF | TGCGCCAGCAGCCACGGACGGGAAGCAACCTATAATTCACCCCTCCACTTT
TRBJ2-1 | NA | NA | TRBV4-3 | CASSQDQGGYNEQFF | TGCGCCAGCAGCCAAGACCAGGGGGGCTACAATGAGCAGTTCTTC
TRBJ1-3 | TRBD1 | NA | TRBV29-1 | CSATGQGNTIYF | TGCAGCGCAACGGGACAGGGAAACACCATATATTTT
TRBJ1-1 | NA | NA | TRBV3-1/TRBV3-2 | CASSQVATDPRNTEAFF | TGTGCCAGCAGCCAAGTCGCGACAGACCCTCGGAACACTGAAGCTTTCTTT
TRBJ2-2 | TRBD2 | NA | TRBV7-3 | CASSFSGGTSTGELFF | TGTGCCAGCAGCTTTAGCGGGGGAACTTCCACCGGGGAGCTGTTTTTT
TRBJ2-3 | TRBD1 | NA | TRBV7-9 | CASSTRTGGTDTQYF | TGTGCCAGCAGCACCCGGACAGGGGGGACAGATACGCAGTATTTT
TRBJ1-2 | NA | many | TRBV7-8 | CASSLMSNNYGYTF | TGTGCCAGCAGCTTAATGAGCAATAACTATGGCTACACCTTC
TRBJ2-2 | NA | NA | TRBV10-2 | CASTQGHPTGELFF | TGCGCCAGCACCCAAGGACACCCCACCGGGGAGCTGTTTTTT
TRBJ2-3 | TRBD2 | NA | TRBV5-1 | CASSPGGVAGADTQYF | TGCGCCAGCAGCCCGGGAGGAGTAGCGGGGGCAGATACGCAGTATTTT
TRBJ1-6 | NA | NA | TRBV6-5 | CASRADRLGSPLHF | TGTGCCAGCAGGGCCGACAGACTTGGTTCACCCCTCCACTTT
TRBJ2-7 | TRBD1 | NA | TRBV7-2 | CASSLVLGVGDRVYEQYF | TGTGCCAGCAGCTTAGTCCTTGGGGTTGGGGACAGGGTTTACGAGCAGTACTTC
TRBJ2-3 | NA | NA | TRBV7-9 | CASSPVGAGEDTQYF | TGTGCCAGCAGCCCAGTGGGGGCCGGGGAAGATACGCAGTATTTT
TRBJ2-1 | TRBD2 | once | TRBV28 | CASSLWAGGPSNEQFF | TGTGCCAGCAGTTTATGGGCGGGGGGGCCTTCGAATGAGCAGTTCTTC
TRBJ2-2 | NA | NA | TRBV2 | CASRLDNIYTGELFF | TGTGCCAGCAGACTAGACAATATTTACACCGGGGAGCTGTTTTTT
TRBJ2-1 | NA | NA | TRBV7-2 | CASSLERSSYNEQFF | TGTGCCAGCAGCTTAGAACGGAGCTCCTACAATGAGCAGTTCTTC
TRBJ2-1 | TRBD2 | NA | TRBV19 | CASSTTPGLASGNEQFF | TGTGCCAGTAGTACCACCCCGGGACTAGCGTCCGGCAATGAGCAGTTCTTC
TRBJ2-2 | NA | NA | TRBV4-3 | CASSPWDFTTKGELFF | TGCGCCAGCAGCCCTTGGGACTTCACCACCAAGGGGGAGCTGTTTTTT
TRBJ1-4 | TRBD1 | NA | TRBV2 | CASSRTGEEVEKLFF | TGTGCCAGCAGTAGGACAGGCGAGGAGGTTGAAAAACTGTTTTTT
TRBJ2-7 | NA | NA | TRBV3-1/TRBV3-2 | CASSQGRQFSF | TGTGCCAGCAGCCAAGGGCGACAGTTCAGCTTC
TRBJ1-3 | NA | NA | TRBV18 | CASSPREKPGNTIYF | TGTGCCAGCTCTCCCCGGGAGAAACCTGGAAACACCATATATTTT
TRBJ1-6 | TRBD1 | few | TRBV12-3/TRBV12-4 | CASLRDRYSPLHF | TGTGCCAGCCTCCGGGACAGGTATTCACCCCTCCACTTT
TRBJ1-2 | TRBD1 | NA | TRBV5-4 | CASSLKGGHGYTF | TGTGCCAGCAGCTTGAAAGGGGGCCATGGCTACACCTTC